This record looks at one TCR beta chain sequence and its context. As yet, its antigen is unknown. The study ran its PCR with 60 Vbeta and 13 Jbeta primers. Method: immunoSEQ multiplex PCR; TCRdb's copy keeps in-frame clones and lacks some. The sample holds 90,000 to 120,000 clones, approximately 66% seen once. The sample originates from a study of cytomegalovirus exposure and HLA in healthy donors. Study at large: A preliminary data release comprised 80 million or so unique TCRs obtained from HLA-typed donors. Study conclusions and caveats: Sequencing likely caused a cluster of highly shared sequence variants. For most TCR beta V segments, an earlier analysis put the productive rate at about 87% or about 30% of the time.

Germline assignment: CDR1 DFQATT and CDR2 SNEGSKA (reference sequence). The ends were cut back, 6 bases at V and 5 bases at J, with 7 bases in the middle. The CDR3 consists of 11 residues. The source material was PBMCs. The clonotype was recovered from a man aged 40-49 years in good health and CMV-seropositive. This chain joins TRBV20-1 and TRBJ1-4; D is ambiguous. This CDR3 reads CSARFNEKLFF. CDR3 sequence (DNA): TGCAGTGCGCGGTTCAATGAAAAACTGTTTTTT.